The 8 T cell receptor beta chains presented below share a single source sample, sequenced in a study of OX40 agonist ivuxolimab in advanced cancers. Method: immunoSEQ multiplex PCR; TCRdb's copy keeps in-frame clones and lacks some. The table has more than 9,000 clones, over 65% seen once; the top ten hold under 25%. Sequences were derived from CD4+ or CD8+ T cells sorted from blood, sampled in a trial of the OX40 agonist ivuxolimab. The receptors originated from an adult with an advanced solid tumor such as melanoma, head and neck, liver or kidney cancer.

In its sample, this clone was seen a few times. This chain connects TRBV15 to TRBJ1-1; tentative D call: TRBD1 (5 bases). The V and J ends lost 3 bases and 1 base respectively, with 15 bases between them. Germline CDR1 is LNHNV and CDR2 is YYDKDF (reference sequence). CDR3 length equals 16 residues. CDR3 sequence: CATSRGFLTGNTEAFF. In DNA, the CDR3 is TGTGCCACCAGCAGGGGATTCCTAACAGGGAACACTGAAGCTTTCTTT. The whole variable domain, remainder taken from reference TRBV15 and TRBJ1-1, is DAMVIQNPRYQVTQFGKPVTLSCSQTLNHNVMYWYQQKSSQAPKLLFHYYDKDFNNEADTPDNFQSRRPNTSFCFLDIRSPGLGDTAMYLCATSRGFLTGNTEAFFGQGTRLTVV.

V is TRBV7-3 and J is TRBJ2-7; maybe TRBD2 (5 bases). The CDR3 is 13 residues long. Germline-derived CDR1 and CDR2 are SGHTA and FQGTGA. Trimming stripped 4 bases from V and 0 bases from J, with 7 bases between. This CDR3 is CASSSSPSYEQYF. The CDR3 coding sequence is TGTGCCAGCAGCTCTAGCCCCTCCTACGAGCAGTACTTC. Complete variable domain (other parts from reference TRBV7-3 and TRBJ2-7): GAGVSQTPSNKVTEKGKYVELRCDPISGHTALYWYRQSLGQGPEFLIYFQGTGAADDSGLPNDRFFAVRPEGSVSTLKIQRTERGDSAVYLCASSSSPSYEQYFGPGTRLTVT.

The V and J genes are TRBV28 and TRBJ2-7, with 7 bases matching TRBD1. This CDR3 comprises 14 residues. The V gene's germline CDR1 is MDHEN and CDR2 SYDVKM. Trimming removed 3 bases from V and 2 bases from J; junction bases left unmatched: 4. CDR3 region: CASSFRGNPYEQYF. CDR3 DNA: TGTGCCAGCAGTTTCAGGGGGAATCCCTACGAGCAGTACTTC. The whole variable domain, remainder taken from reference TRBV28 and TRBJ2-7, is DVKVTQSSRYLVKRTGEKVFLECVQDMDHENMFWYRQDPGLGLRLIYFSYDVKMKEKGDIPEGYSVSREKKERFSLILESASTNQTSMYLCASSFRGNPYEQYFGPGTRLTVT.

The chain is built from TRBV30 and TRBJ1-1; D not certain. CDR3 length: 13 residues. The V end was cut by 5 bases, the J end by 2 bases, with 12 bases between. Germline V gene sequence: CDR1 GTSNPN, CDR2 SVGIG (reference sequence). CDR3 sequence (DNA): TGTGCCTGGGCCCGAACAGTAAACACTGAAGCTTTCTTT. Translating gives CAWARTVNTEAFF. Looking up the rest from reference TRBV30 and TRBJ1-1 gives the full variable domain: SQTIHQWPATLVQPVGSPLSLECTVEGTSNPNLYWYRQAAGRGLQLLFYSVGIGQISSEVPQNLSASRPQDRQFILSSKKLLLSDSGFYLCAWARTVNTEAFFGQGTRLTVV.

V is TRBV4-1 and J is TRBJ1-2, with D possibly TRBD1 on 6 matching bases. Germline CDR1 is MGHRA and CDR2 is YSYEKL. The V gene lost 4 bases and the J gene lost 8 bases, with 17 bases spanning the gap. The CDR3 covers 14 residues. CDR3 loop: CASSLPGTSAGYTF. The CDR3 region has the DNA TGCGCCAGCAGCCTACCCGGGACATCGGCAGGCTACACCTTC.

The V gene is TRBV14, the J gene TRBJ1-2, with D uncertain. Trimming cost V 5 bases and J 4 bases, with 17 bases left between them. Germline values: CDR1 SGHDN, CDR2 FVKESK. The CDR3 consists of 15 residues. The CDR3 DNA follows: TGTGCCAGCAGCGGTTTCCCTGGAAAGACCTATGGCTACACCTTC. This encodes CASSGFPGKTYGYTF.

This clone was found a few times. V is TRBV4-3 and J is TRBJ2-7; 8 bases fit TRBD1. Germline-derived CDR1 and CDR2 are LGHNA and YSLEER. This CDR3 spans 15 amino acids. V lost 1 base, J lost 4 bases, and 6 bases stayed unmatched. The CDR3 region is CASSQGTGPLYEQYF. Here the CDR3 DNA reads TGCGCCAGCAGCCAAGGGACAGGGCCGCTTTACGAGCAGTACTTC.

The chain links TRBV28 to TRBJ1-5; D is possibly TRBD1 (6 bases). Germline values: CDR1 MDHEN, CDR2 SYDVKM. The ends were cut back, 6 bases at V and 6 bases at J, with 15 bases in the middle. CDR3 length: 14 residues. The CDR3 sequence: CASSLQQGTQPQHF. CDR3 in DNA: TGTGCCAGCAGCCTCCAACAGGGAACTCAGCCCCAGCATTTT.